These T cell receptor beta chains were read from a single sample in a study of beta chain features in type 1 diabetes. Profiling relied on immunoSEQ multiplex PCR, and the TCRdb table lists in-frame clones only, not all of them. This repertoire shows 250,000 to 300,000 clones, 20% to 25% found once; its top ten account for 0.012%. Source material: naive CD4+ T cells from blood. The source of these receptors is a woman in her twenties or thirties with type 1 diabetes. CDR3s include the opening cysteine and the closing phenylalanine or tryptophan. The D gene is left open where the match is weak. Not every row has a clone size; where given, it reads once, few, many or a size class.

>TRBJ2-7|TRBV6-5|TRBD1|.
CASSYGTGFEQYF
TGTGCCAGCAGTTACGGGACAGGGTTCGAGCAGTACTTC
>TRBJ2-7|TRBV9|TRBD1|few
CASSARDRHSYEQYF
TGTGCCAGCAGCGCTCGGGACAGGCACTCCTACGAGCAGTACTTC
>TRBJ1-2|TRBV2|.|.
CASSEADILYGYTF
TGTGCCAGCAGTGAAGCGGACATCCTCTATGGCTACACCTTC
>TRBJ2-1|TRBV9|.|.
CASGRTTYNEQFF
TGTGCCTCCGGGAGAACAACGTACAATGAGCAGTTCTTC
>TRBJ2-7|TRBV5-1|TRBD1|.
CASSTTAGTGTYEQYF
TGCGCCAGCAGCACGACCGCTGGGACAGGGACCTACGAGCAGTACTTC
>TRBJ2-2|TRBV7-2|.|few
CASSSGSRTGELFF
TGTGCCAGCAGCTCAGGCTCGCGCACCGGGGAGCTGTTTTTT
>TRBJ2-7|TRBV5-4|TRBD2|.
CASRSSPSGSGYEQYF
TGTGCCAGCAGATCCAGTCCTAGCGGGTCGGGGTACGAGCAGTACTTC
>TRBJ1-2|TRBV30|TRBD1|few
CAWLRPGQGHGYTF
TGTGCCTGGCTTCGACCGGGACAGGGGCATGGCTACACCTTC
>TRBJ2-2|TRBV29-1|.|few
CSVDRATGELFF
TGCAGCGTTGACAGGGCGACCGGGGAGCTGTTTTTT
>TRBJ2-7|TRBV13|.|.
CASCPRDSPSEQYF
TGTGCCAGCTGTCCCCGGGACTCTCCGTCCGAGCAGTACTTC
>TRBJ1-2|TRBV5-6|TRBD1|few
CASSLVAAQGIYGYTF
TGTGCCAGCAGCTTGGTAGCAGCACAGGGGATCTATGGCTACACCTTC
>TRBJ2-1|TRBV5-1|TRBD2|.
CASSMTSGRMVQQFF
TGCGCCAGCAGCATGACTAGCGGGAGGATGGTTCAGCAGTTCTTC
>TRBJ2-1|TRBV5-1|TRBD2|few
CASSFSSGSYNEQFF
TGCGCCAGCAGCTTCTCTAGCGGGTCCTACAATGAGCAGTTCTTC
>TRBJ2-7|TRBV18|.|few
CASSPGRYEQYF
TGTGCCAGCTCACCTGGGAGGTACGAGCAGTACTTC
>TRBJ2-7|TRBV29-1|TRBD1|.
CSATGGASTGTYEQYF
TGCAGCGCTACAGGGGGCGCATCAACAGGGACCTACGAGCAGTACTTC
>TRBJ2-6|TRBV25-1|.|.
CASTFSGANVLTF
TGTGCCAGTACTTTCTCTGGGGCCAACGTCCTGACTTTC
>TRBJ1-2|TRBV9|.|.
CASSVDSNSYTF
TGTGCCAGCAGCGTAGATAGCAATAGCTACACCTTC
>TRBJ1-2|TRBV4-1|TRBD1|few
CASSRGTGSYGYTF
TGCGCCAGCAGCCGGGGGACAGGGTCCTATGGCTACACCTTC
>TRBJ2-7|TRBV29-1|TRBD2|.
CSVRKDGRSEEQYF
TGCAGCGTTCGTAAGGACGGGAGGTCGGAAGAGCAGTACTTC
>TRBJ2-1|TRBV7-3|TRBD2|.
CASSSSGLALYNEQFF
TGTGCCAGCAGCTCTTCGGGACTAGCGCTTTACAATGAGCAGTTCTTC
>TRBJ1-5|TRBV30|TRBD1|few
CAWSGQGGRGVPQHF
TGTGCCTGGAGTGGACAGGGCGGTCGAGGTGTGCCCCAGCATTTT
>TRBJ2-1|TRBV9|.|few
CASSRQVDRNNEQFF
TGTGCCAGCAGCCGACAGGTGGATAGGAACAATGAGCAGTTCTTC
>TRBJ1-1|TRBV7-9|.|.
CASTKKRLNTEAFF
TGTGCCAGCACCAAGAAGCGACTGAACACTGAAGCTTTCTTT
>TRBJ2-7|TRBV5-1|TRBD2|few
CASSLSGRSYEQYF
TGCGCCAGCAGCTTGAGCGGGAGATCGTACGAGCAGTACTTC
>TRBJ2-3|TRBV11-1|TRBD1|few
CASSFDRVGADTQYF
TGTGCCAGCAGCTTTGACAGGGTCGGCGCAGATACGCAGTATTTT
>TRBJ1-2|TRBV30|.|few
CAWSASPGLNYGYTF
TGTGCCTGGAGCGCTTCCCCTGGCCTTAACTATGGCTACACCTTC
>TRBJ2-3|TRBV28|.|.
CASSLWPAGTDTQYF
TGTGCCAGCAGTTTATGGCCAGCGGGCACAGATACGCAGTATTTT
>TRBJ2-1|TRBV28|TRBD2|few
CASQGLAVYNEQFF
TGTGCCAGCCAGGGACTAGCGGTCTACAATGAGCAGTTCTTC
>TRBJ1-2|TRBV13|.|.
CASSLLPGSIGYTF
TGTGCCAGCAGCTTACTGCCAGGCTCTATTGGCTACACCTTC
>TRBJ2-1|TRBV20-1|.|.
CSASHGNEQFF
TGCAGTGCCAGTCATGGCAATGAGCAGTTCTTC
>TRBJ2-7|TRBV5-1|TRBD2|.
CASSRGPAGDYEQYF
TGCGCCAGCAGCCGCGGTCCGGCGGGAGACTACGAGCAGTACTTC
>TRBJ1-2|TRBV9|.|few
CASSPSLQGFYGYTF
TGTGCCAGCAGCCCCTCCTTACAGGGATTCTACGGCTACACCTTC
>TRBJ2-7|TRBV30|.|.
CAWSVEDSSYEQYF
TGTGCCTGGAGTGTAGAGGACAGCTCCTACGAGCAGTACTTC
>TRBJ1-1|TRBV30|TRBD1|.
CAWRDRGNTEAFF
TGTGCCTGGAGGGACAGGGGGAACACTGAAGCTTTCTTT
>TRBJ2-3|TRBV5-1|.|.
CASSLPEVTDTQYF
TGCGCCAGCAGTCTCCCAGAGGTCACAGATACGCAGTATTTT
>TRBJ2-1|TRBV19|TRBD1|.
CASSISPRTGSYNEQFF
TGTGCCAGTAGTATAAGCCCTCGGACAGGCTCCTACAATGAGCAGTTCTTC
>TRBJ2-7|TRBV10-3|.|.
CAISESFTSSYEQYF
TGTGCCATCAGTGAGTCTTTCACTTCTTCCTACGAGCAGTACTTC
>TRBJ1-4|TRBV2|.|.
CASSDTGLTPNEKLFF
TGTGCCAGCAGTGACACAGGGTTGACCCCGAATGAAAAACTGTTTTTT
>TRBJ1-2|TRBV30|.|few
CAWSVRTGFGYTF
TGTGCCTGGAGTGTACGAACAGGGTTTGGCTACACCTTC
>TRBJ2-3|TRBV29-1|.|.
CSVYITDTQYF
TGCAGCGTCTATATCACAGATACGCAGTATTTT
>TRBJ1-2|TRBV29-1|.|.
CSVARQANYGYTF
TGCAGCGTTGCTCGACAGGCGAACTATGGCTACACCTTC
>TRBJ2-5|TRBV28|TRBD2|.
CASRGTSGSSETQYF
TGTGCCAGCAGGGGGACTAGCGGGAGTTCAGAGACCCAGTACTTC
>TRBJ2-7|TRBV11-2|.|.
CASSLEQPYTYEQYF
TGTGCCAGCAGCTTAGAACAACCATACACCTACGAGCAGTACTTC
>TRBJ1-4|TRBV7-9|TRBD1|.
CASSSDRSLTTNEKLFF
TGTGCCAGCAGCTCGGACAGGTCCCTCACAACTAATGAAAAACTGTTTTTT